Sequencing of this TCR beta chain was carried out in a study of T cell responses to AZD1222 COVID-19 vaccine. Concerning this clone itself: Its antigen is unknown.

This table comes from immunoSEQ multiplex PCR, and its TCRdb copy is limited to in-frame clones, with some not included. Among roughly 160,000 clones, roughly 90% were seen once, and the ten largest hold 4% to 5.5%. Whole-study findings and limits: Donors were mostly white British, more females; clonal diversity possibly underestimated.

Germline lookup yields CDR1 LGHNA and CDR2 YNFKEQ. Trimming took off 3 bases at V and 8 bases at J, with 19 bases between the two ends. This CDR3 has 15 amino acids. This specimen consisted of peripheral blood, obtained 28 days after the second AZD1222 dose. V gene TRBV4-2 combines with J gene TRBJ1-2, with unresolved D. The sequence derives from an adult who received the AZD1222 COVID-19 vaccine. The CDR3 sequence: CASSHRREMFGGYTF. For the CDR3, the DNA is TGTGCCAGCAGCCACCGTAGGGAAATGTTTGGCGGCTACACCTTC.